The clone carrying this TCR beta chain was detected ten times or more. Its matching antigen is unknown. This entry belongs to a study of CD8 T cells in ankylosing spondylitis. Study-level findings and limits: It appeared that ankylosing spondylitis blood was characterized by a TCR beta motif of fewer than 10 highly homologous variants.

TCRdb itself ran the 5' RACE reads through MiXCR, one entry per CDR3 protein. The data show 200,000 to 250,000 distinct CDR3 sequences, 6% to 8% seen once. CDR3 length: 17 amino acids. Germline-derived CDR1 and CDR2 are MGHRA and YSYEKL. V dropped 0 bases and J dropped 4 bases, with 15 bases sitting between them. The J gene is TRBJ2-2, the V gene TRBV4-1; TRBD2 might be the D (6 bases). Sequences were obtained from blood, either unsorted or a sorted T cell fraction (not recorded which). The receptor was isolated from a male donor with ankylosing spondylitis. The CDR3 reads CASSQDGTSRVTGELFF. For the CDR3, the DNA is TGCGCCAGCAGCCAAGATGGCACTAGCAGGGTCACCGGGGAGCTGTTTTTT.